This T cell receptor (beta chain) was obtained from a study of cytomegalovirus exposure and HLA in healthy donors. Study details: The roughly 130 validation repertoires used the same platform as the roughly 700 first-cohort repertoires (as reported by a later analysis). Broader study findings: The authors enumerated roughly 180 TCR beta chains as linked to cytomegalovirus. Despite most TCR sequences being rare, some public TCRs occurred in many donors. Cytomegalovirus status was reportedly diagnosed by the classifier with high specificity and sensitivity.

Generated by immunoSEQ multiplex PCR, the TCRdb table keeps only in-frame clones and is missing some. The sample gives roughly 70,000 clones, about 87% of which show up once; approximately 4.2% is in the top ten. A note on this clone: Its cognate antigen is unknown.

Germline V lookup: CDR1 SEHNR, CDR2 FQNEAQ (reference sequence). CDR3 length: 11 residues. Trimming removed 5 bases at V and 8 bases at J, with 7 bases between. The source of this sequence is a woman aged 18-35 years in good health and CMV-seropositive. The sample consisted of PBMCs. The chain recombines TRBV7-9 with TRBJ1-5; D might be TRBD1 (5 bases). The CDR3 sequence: CASSRGEPQHF. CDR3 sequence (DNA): TGTGCCAGCAGCCGGGGGGAGCCCCAGCATTTT.